These 13 T cell receptor beta chains share one sample of origin, sequenced in a study of T cells expressing NK-cell markers. TCRdb re-called the 5' RACE reads and shows each CDR3 protein once, DNA omitted. The table lists 500,000 to 600,000 distinct CDR3 sequences. Sequencing was performed on blood T cells: a sorted CD56 or NKG2C T cell subset, CD4+ or CD8+ T cells, or bulk PBMC T cells (not recorded which). The receptors shown here come from a man aged 18 to 30 in good health.

This sequence joins TRBV3-1 and TRBJ2-1; lacking DNA, the TRBD2 call made by TCRdb goes unchecked. This CDR3 is 15 amino acids long. CDR1 LGHDT and CDR2 YNNKEL come from the germline V gene (reference sequence). CDR3 protein: CASSPEAGSLNEQFF.

The CDR3: CASSLAGVGIVTQYF. V and J are TRBV5-1 and TRBJ2-5; TCRdb outputs TRBD1, but without DNA this stays unchecked. The CDR3 covers 15 residues. Germline V gene data show CDR1 as SGHRS and CDR2 as YFSETQ.

This chain links TRBV5-1 with TRBJ2-3; TCRdb selects TRBD2, and the lack of DNA leaves this call unchecked. The CDR3 sequence is 15 residues long. The germline gives CDR1 SGHRS, CDR2 YFSETQ. This CDR3 reads CASSLETLAGDTQYF.

The rearrangement joins TRBV7-9 to TRBJ2-1; TCRdb designates TRBD2, a call that cannot be tested without DNA. Germline CDR1 is SEHNR and CDR2 is FQNEAQ (reference sequence). This CDR3 is built from 15 residues. The CDR3: CASRSWEVSYNEQFF.

The chain employs TRBV5-1 and TRBJ2-1; TCRdb lists TRBD2, though no DNA is available to test this call. The CDR3 length is 12 residues. The germline CDR1 and CDR2 sequences are SGHRS and YFSETQ. The CDR3 sequence is CASSGDSPEQFF.

The V call is TRBV4-2, the J call TRBJ2-3; without DNA, the TCRdb call of TRBD2 cannot be checked. The CDR3 is made up of 16 amino acids. From germline, CDR1 is LGHNA and CDR2 YNFKEQ. The CDR3 sequence: CASSQAASGSVDTQYF.

The V and J genes are TRBV7-2 and TRBJ2-1; the TCRdb D gene call, TRBD2, has no DNA to confirm it. CDR3 length: 16 residues. Germline lookup yields CDR1 SGHTA and CDR2 FQGNSA. The CDR3 reads CASSLALRRTYNEQFF.

The rearrangement links TRBV30 to TRBJ2-3. The CDR3 covers 15 residues. Per germline, CDR1 GTSNPN and CDR2 SVGIG (reference sequence). CDR3 in amino acids: CAWRGLLASTDTQYF. The entire variable domain, with the rest obtained from reference TRBV30 and TRBJ2-3, is as follows: SQTIHQWPATLVQPVGSPLSLECTVEGTSNPNLYWYRQAAGRGLQLLFYSVGIGQISSEVPQNLSASRPQDRQFILSSKKLLLSDSGFYLCAWRGLLASTDTQYFGPGTRLTVL.

This rearrangement joins TRBV13 to TRBJ1-5; the D gene TCRdb calls, TRBD1, cannot be checked with no DNA. Germline V gene data show CDR1 as PRHDT and CDR2 as FYEKMQ (reference sequence). The CDR3 totals 15 residues. This CDR3 is CASSKQGESNQPQHF.

This sequence joins TRBV10-3 and TRBJ2-2; the TRBD1 assignment by TCRdb is unverifiable without DNA. This CDR3 has 15 residues. The V gene's germline CDR1 is ENHRY and CDR2 SYGVKD. This CDR3 reads CAISDDRRNTGELFF.

J is TRBJ2-2 and V is TRBV5-1; as DNA is missing, the TRBD1 call by TCRdb cannot be tested. There are 15 residues in the CDR3. Looked up from germline, CDR1 is SGHRS and CDR2 is YFSETQ. The CDR3 here is CARTPGDWDTGELFF.

The gene calls are TRBV7-9 and TRBJ2-1; TCRdb outputs TRBD2, but without DNA this stays unchecked. CDR1 is SEHNR and CDR2 is FQNEAQ in the germline V gene (reference sequence). This CDR3 spans 17 amino acids. The CDR3 is CASSSFPKLAGGLEQFF.

The V call is TRBV29-1, the J call TRBJ2-7; TCRdb returns TRBD1, unconfirmable since there is no DNA. CDR1 is SQVTM, CDR2 ANQGSEA, per germline. This CDR3 has 14 amino acids. The CDR3 protein is CSVAVGTGVVEQYF.